The clone carrying this T cell receptor beta chain was seen only a few times. Its antigen is unidentified. Then a second PCR, running roughly 7 to 11 cycles, was carried out with a sample-barcoded 5' primer and a J-beta primer mix. Each cDNA molecule was tagged by a template-switch adaptor that had 12 random nucleotides. Via MiXCR, TCRdb re-called the 5' RACE reads, giving one row per CDR3 protein. The sample records 1,800,000 or so distinct CDR3 sequences, more than 35% being singletons. Germline lookup yields CDR1 SGHTA and CDR2 FQGNSA. This CDR3 is built from 14 residues. V lost 5 bases, J lost 3 bases, and 6 bases stayed unmatched. This entry is derived from a study of blood T cells in healthy people across ages. The wider study: About one barcoded TCR beta cDNA was captured per two T cells.

General study points: The authors considered diversity estimates from one million T cells to be underestimates. Long-lived donors exceeded aged donors in naive CD4+ cells and diversity.

Sequences were obtained from blood. The origin of this receptor is a human donor in good health. The chain links TRBV7-2 to TRBJ1-1; 7 positions agree with TRBD1. The CDR3 DNA sequence: TGTGCCAGCAGCCAGGAGGGGGCGGACACTGAAGCTTTCTTT. Translating it yields CASSQEGADTEAFF.